Listed here are 15 T cell receptor beta chains from one sample, sequenced in a study of tumor-infiltrating lymphocytes in primary liver carcinoma. From 450 to 550 ng total RNA, TCR beta cDNA was generated with a primer in the constant region. Three rounds of nested multiplex PCR with slightly modified ARM-PCR produced TCR beta libraries. Each of the first two PCR rounds ran approximately 11 cycles with TRBV1-TRBV30 forward and C-beta reverse primers. Via MiXCR, TCRdb re-called the multiplex PCR reads, giving one row per CDR3 protein. The table records some 190,000 distinct CDR3 sequences, around 60% of them present only once. RNA isolated from unsorted whole blood supplied the blood RNA, with germline DNA also extracted. The sequenced sample was peripheral blood. These receptors were collected from a man aged 35-49 years with primary liver carcinoma and hepatitis B virus infection.

The chain carries TRBV6-5 and TRBJ1-1, with D possibly matching TRBD1 (6 bases). The V gene lost 4 bases and the J gene lost 1 base, with 13 bases spanning the gap. This CDR3 has 15 residues. CDR1 is MNHEY and CDR2 is SVGAGI in the germline V gene. The CDR3 sequence: CASSCALTGNTEAFF. The DNA for the CDR3 is TGTGCCAGCAGTTGCGCCCTGACAGGGAACACTGAAGCTTTCTTT.

This clonotype has ten or more counts. J is TRBJ2-1 and V is TRBV11-2; no clear D. V lost 1 base and J 7 bases, leaving 17 bases between the germline ends. Per germline, CDR1 SGHAT and CDR2 FQNNGV. This CDR3 region has 16 residues. CDR3 nucleotides: TGTGCCAGCAGCTTAGCATCAGCGCAATTGGGTAATGAGCAGTTCTTC. Translating gives CASSLASAQLGNEQFF.

V usage is TRBV6-2 or TRBV6-3 and J usage is TRBJ2-5; D unclear. Germline V CDR1 and CDR2: MNHEY, SVGEGT. The CDR3 length is 14 residues. Trimming stripped 2 bases from V and 4 bases from J, with 11 bases between. The CDR3 sequence: CASSYPLGRETQYF. The CDR3 DNA sequence: TGTGCCAGCAGTTACCCTTTAGGGCGAGAGACCCAGTACTTC.

Notes on this clonotype: A read error may be the cause here, since a much bigger clone is one base away. V usage is TRBV29-1 and J usage is TRBJ2-5; TRBD2 agrees at 8 bases. The CDR3 contains 11 residues. CDR1 and CDR2 from the germline V gene are SQVTM and ANQGSEA. J lost 11 bases, V lost 5 bases, and 7 bases had no gene match. The CDR3 protein is CSVLRGDKQYF. The CDR3 DNA reads TGCAGCGTTCTGCGGGGGGACAAGCAGTACTTC.

Worth noting for this clonotype: This may be a read error: a much more frequent sequence differs by one nucleotide. The rearrangement joins TRBV11-2 to TRBJ2-3; TRBD2 is a possible D gene (5 bases). Per the germline V gene, CDR1 is SGHAT and CDR2 is FQNNGV. The CDR3 loop spans 14 amino acids. CDR3 sequence reads: CASGLAGLTDTQYF. The CDR3, as DNA: TGTGCCAGCGGCTTAGCAGGACTCACAGATACGCAGTATTTT. The full variable domain, completed using reference TRBV11-2 and TRBJ2-3, is EAGVAQSPRYKIIEKRQSVAFWCNPISGHATLYWYQQILGQGPKLLIQFQNNGVVDDSQLPKDRFSAERLKGVDSTLKIQPAKLEDSAVYLCASGLAGLTDTQYFGPGTRLTVL.

On this clonotype itself: The junction departs from germline at one end; a sequencing error may be responsible. J is TRBJ2-4 and V is TRBV29-1; D may be TRBD2 (5 bases). CDR3 length: 12 residues. Germline loops: CDR1 SQVTM, CDR2 ANQGSEA. The CDR3 nucleotides read TGTAGCGTGGAACAGCTCAAAAACATTCAGTACTTC. Its translation is CSVEQLKNIQYF.

In regard to this clonotype: A much larger clone sits a single nucleotide away, making a read error possible. This chain joins TRBV29-1 and TRBJ2-7; D ambiguous. This CDR3 comprises 13 residues. In germline, CDR1 is SQVTM, CDR2 ANQGSEA. Trimming pared 5 bases from V and 4 bases from J, leaving 15 bases between. DNA for the CDR3: TGCAGCGTTCTTGGTGGATCAAGGTACGAGCAGTACTTC. As protein: CSVLGGSRYEQYF.

This clonotype has a handful of counts. Since a much larger clone is just one base distant, this may be a read error. The V call is TRBV11-2, the J call TRBJ2-7, with D maybe TRBD1 (6 bases). Trimming stripped 5 bases from V and 6 bases from J, with 17 bases between. From germline, CDR1 is SGHAT and CDR2 FQNNGV. CDR3 length: 14 residues. CDR3 sequence: CASSTGTRSSEQYF. The CDR3 nucleotides read TGTGCCAGCAGCACGGGGACAAGGTCTTCCGAGCAGTACTTC.

The chain recombines TRBV6-5 with TRBJ1-1, with D perhaps TRBD1 (6 bases). Germline loops: CDR1 MNHEY, CDR2 SVGAGI. V lost 4 bases to trimming and J lost 6 bases, with 12 bases between them. The CDR3 is 13 residues long. The CDR3 bases are TGTGCCAGCAGTTTCGCAGGGGTTTCTGAAGCTTTCTTT. Amino acid sequence: CASSFAGVSEAFF.

The sample holds a few counts of this clonotype. The rearrangement links TRBV29-1 to TRBJ1-1; 10 bases map to TRBD1. V gave up 5 bases and J gave up 4 bases; unmatched junction bases: 10. The germline CDR1 and CDR2 sequences are SQVTM and ANQGSEA. This CDR3 contains 15 residues. CDR3: CSVLTGGAGGTEAFF. The CDR3 region has the DNA TGCAGCGTTTTGACAGGGGGCGCTGGGGGCACTGAAGCTTTCTTT.

This clonotype was counted a few times. The rearrangement uses TRBV6-1 and TRBJ1-6, with D possibly being TRBD1 (6 bases). The CDR3 loop spans 14 amino acids. The germline CDR1 and CDR2 sequences are MNHNS and SASEGT. Trimming cost V 8 bases and J 7 bases, with 15 bases left between them. The CDR3 nucleotides read TGTGCCAGCGATACCGGGACACAAAATTCACCCCTCCACTTT. Protein: CASDTGTQNSPLHF.

The chain couples TRBV29-1 to TRBJ1-4; D unresolved. CDR1 and CDR2 from the germline V gene are SQVTM and ANQGSEA. The CDR3 loop spans 12 amino acids. The ends were cut back, 7 bases at V and 8 bases at J, with 14 bases in the middle. CDR3 nucleotide sequence: TGCAGCGCTAGCGGGGAAAACGAAAAACTGTTTTTT. Translating gives CSASGENEKLFF. Using reference TRBV29-1 and TRBJ1-4 for the parts outside the CDR3, the full variable domain is SAVISQKPSRDICQRGTSLTIQCQVDSQVTMMFWYRQQPGQSLTLIATANQGSEATYESGFVIDKFPISRPNLTFSTLTVSNMSPEDSSIYLCSASGENEKLFFGSGTQLSVL.

This clonotype has more than one count but fewer than ten. At one boundary the junction diverges from the germline segment, which might be a read error. The CDR3 nucleotides read TGTGCCAGCAGCTTAGGTACCCGCCCCAGCGCAGATACTCAGTATTTT. Residues: CASSLGTRPSADTQYF. The chain links TRBV11-2 to TRBJ2-3; the D is unclear. Germline CDR1 and CDR2: SGHAT and FQNNGV. The CDR3 extends over 16 amino acids.

Note on this clonotype: This CDR3 is missing its conserved last phenylalanine or tryptophan, likely due to a read error. It is unclear where the CDR3 begins or ends on the DNA, so no DNA is shown, and the CDR3 is as TCRdb lists it. This chain uses TRBV11-2 with TRBJ2-7; TRBD2, as called in the table, went unchecked against the DNA. Per the germline V gene, CDR1 is SGHAT and CDR2 is FQNNGV. The CDR3 is made up of 12 amino acids, end residues included. The CDR3 loop is CASSLRDYEQYI.

CDR3: CASVPQDASRYEQYF. The CDR3 coding sequence is TGTGCCAGTGTCCCCCAGGACGCCTCACGCTACGAGCAGTACTTC. The chain carries TRBV19 and TRBJ2-7; D is unresolved. CDR3 length: 15 amino acids. Trimming left V 8 bases short and J 3 bases short, with 20 bases between. Germline CDR1 is LNHDA and CDR2 is SQIVND (reference sequence).